This T cell receptor (beta chain) was identified in a study of shared T cell receptors in the human thymus. The CDR3 is 12 amino acids. The germline V gene encodes CDR1 MNHEY and CDR2 SMNVEV (reference sequence). Trimming took 3 bases from V and 8 from J, leaving 10 bases between them. Data came from immunoSEQ multiplex PCR; TCRdb stores just in-frame clones and leaves some out. This repertoire shows about 380,000 clones, around 95% found once; its top ten account for approximately 0.02%. Sequencing used thymocytes. This clonotype was obtained from a human donor. V is TRBV27 and J is TRBJ1-2; TRBD1 is a possible D gene (5 bases). The CDR3 reads CASSLRGIGYTF. The CDR3 nucleotides are TGTGCCAGCAGTTTGCGGGGGATAGGCTACACCTTC.